The 10 T cell receptor beta chains given below trace back to one sample, sequenced in a study of vaccination effects on CD4 cells after COVID-19. TCRdb keeps only in-frame clones here, not all; method: immunoSEQ multiplex PCR. Of around 40,000 clones in the sample, roughly four fifths are singletons; the top ten hold roughly 27%. Antigen-specific CD4+ T cell clonotypes were called by their expansion after viral peptide-pool culture in ViraFEST. It was after roughly 11 days of culture that CD4+ T cells were isolated. PCR showed that the person got SARS-CoV-2 infection at some point between March and December 2020. Which antigens these TCRs recognize remains unknown. Sample: CD4+ T cells from PBMCs cultured with a peptide pool, taken before COVID-19 vaccination. The source is a human donor who had a prior SARS-CoV-2 infection.

V is TRBV11-2 and J is TRBJ2-7, with 10 bases identical to TRBD2. CDR3 length equals 15 residues. The junction had 9 bases not matched to a gene; V was cut back by 6 bases and J by 4 bases. The germline gives CDR1 SGHAT, CDR2 FQNNGV. The CDR3 protein is CASSSSGGASYEQYF. The CDR3 DNA sequence: TGTGCCAGCAGTTCGAGCGGGGGGGCATCTTACGAGCAGTACTTC.

This sequence joins TRBV2 and TRBJ1-2; possible D gene TRBD1, 5 bases. The CDR3 consists of 13 residues. The germline V gene encodes CDR1 SNHLY and CDR2 FYNNEI. Trimming stripped 8 bases from V and 0 bases from J, with 10 bases between. The CDR3 DNA reads TGTGCCAGCGGGGCGGCGACTAACTATGGCTACACCTTC. This codes for CASGAATNYGYTF.

This chain uses TRBV5-1 with TRBJ1-2, with D perhaps matching TRBD1 (5 bases). This CDR3 is 12 amino acids long. Trimming stripped 4 bases from V and 8 bases from J, with 12 bases between. CDR1 and CDR2 (germline): SGHRS, YFSETQ. The CDR3 DNA is TGCGCCAGCAGCCCCCCGGGGGAAGGCTACACCTTC. This translates into CASSPPGEGYTF.

The V gene is TRBV6-5, the J gene TRBJ1-1; 11 bases line up with TRBD1. The CDR3 loop spans 15 amino acids. J lost 4 bases, V lost 4 bases, and 5 bases had no gene match. The V gene's germline CDR1 is MNHEY and CDR2 SVGAGI. The CDR3 is CASSLYGTGGTEAFF. CDR3 nucleotides: TGTGCCAGCAGTTTATATGGGACAGGGGGCACTGAAGCTTTCTTT.

This clone appeared once. The chain recombines TRBV15 with TRBJ2-3, with D uncertain. V was cut by 5 bases and J by 0 bases, with 18 bases left in between. The germline gives CDR1 LNHNV, CDR2 YYDKDF (reference sequence). The CDR3 extends over 17 amino acids. Here the CDR3 reads CATSRSRTDSSTDTQYF. The CDR3 coding sequence is TGTGCCACCAGCCGGAGCCGTACCGATTCTAGCACAGATACGCAGTATTTT.

This rearrangement joins TRBV6-6 to TRBJ1-1; D gene ambiguous. The CDR3 consists of 17 residues. Germline CDR1 is MNHNY and CDR2 is SVGAGI (reference sequence). Trimming took 5 bases from V and 1 from J, leaving 20 bases between them. CDR3 loop: CASSPHQKQWENTEAFF. The DNA of the CDR3 is TGTGCCAGCAGTCCTCATCAAAAACAGTGGGAGAACACTGAAGCTTTCTTT.

The rearrangement uses TRBV4-2 and TRBJ1-5; 7 bases are shared with TRBD1. The CDR3 contains 15 residues. Per the germline V gene, CDR1 is LGHNA and CDR2 is YNFKEQ. The junction had 4 bases not matched to a gene; V was cut back by 0 bases and J by 5 bases. CDR3 loop: CASSQDETGYQPQHF. The CDR3 DNA reads TGTGCCAGCAGCCAAGATGAGACAGGGTATCAGCCCCAGCATTTT.

The genes are TRBV4-1 and TRBJ1-4; D possibly corresponds to TRBD1 (6 bases). Trimming took 4 bases from V and 6 from J, leaving 12 bases between them. The germline gives CDR1 MGHRA, CDR2 YSYEKL. The CDR3 runs to 14 residues. CDR3 coding DNA: TGCGCCAGCAGCCGTAACAGGGAATATGAAAAACTGTTTTTT. This gives the protein CASSRNREYEKLFF.

CDR3 region: CASSIAGPRRGDTQYF. For the CDR3, the DNA is TGTGCCAGTAGTATAGCGGGCCCACGGAGGGGAGATACGCAGTATTTT. The rearrangement joins TRBV19 to TRBJ2-3, with D perhaps TRBD2 (6 bases). V lost 1 base and J 5 bases, leaving 16 bases between the germline ends. The CDR3 is made up of 16 amino acids. Germline values: CDR1 LNHDA, CDR2 SQIVND (reference sequence).

This chain links TRBV7-9 with TRBJ2-3; D not resolved. With 4 bases removed from V and 4 bases from J, the gap between germline ends came to 3 bases. The germline gives CDR1 SEHNR, CDR2 FQNEAQ (reference sequence). The CDR3 runs to 11 residues. The CDR3 spells CASSSSDTQYF. The CDR3 bases are TGTGCCAGCAGCTCTTCAGATACGCAGTATTTT.